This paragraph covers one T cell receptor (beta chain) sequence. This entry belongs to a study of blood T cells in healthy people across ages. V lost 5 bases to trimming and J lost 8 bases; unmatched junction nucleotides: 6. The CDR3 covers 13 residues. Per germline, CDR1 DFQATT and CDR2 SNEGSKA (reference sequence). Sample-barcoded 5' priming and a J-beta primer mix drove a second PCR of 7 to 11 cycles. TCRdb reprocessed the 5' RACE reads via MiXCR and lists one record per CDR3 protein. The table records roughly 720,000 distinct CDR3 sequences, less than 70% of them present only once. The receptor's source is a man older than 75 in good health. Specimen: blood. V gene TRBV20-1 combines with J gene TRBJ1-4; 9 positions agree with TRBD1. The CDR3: CSAGDRAREKLFF. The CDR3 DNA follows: TGCAGTGCTGGGGACAGGGCGAGGGAAAAACTGTTTTTT.